One sample yielded the 13 T cell receptor beta chains listed below, sequenced in a study of patients and donors after allogeneic stem cell transplantation. Each CDR3 protein gets one entry after TCRdb re-called the RT-PCR reads with MiXCR. The sample gives 70,000 or so distinct CDR3 sequences, about 30% of which show up once; more than 25% is in the top ten. Sequencing was performed on blood, either unsorted or a sorted T cell fraction (not recorded which). The receptors originated from a human donor who was either an allogeneic HSCT recipient or a stem cell or donor lymphocyte infusion donor (not recorded which). It is not recorded whose cells these are; they may come from a transplant donor.

The V and J genes are TRBV5-1 and TRBJ2-1; either TRBD1 or TRBD2 may fit D (5 bases each). This CDR3 contains 15 residues. Germline V gene sequence: CDR1 SGHRS, CDR2 YFSETQ. V was trimmed by 0 bases and J by 14 bases, leaving 21 bases between them. The DNA for the CDR3 is TGCGCCAGCAGCTTGGAAAGAAGTGGCCGGGACCCAAAGTTCTTC. This gives the protein CASSLERSGRDPKFF.

This chain joins TRBV5-1 and TRBJ2-1, with 8 bases matching TRBD1. CDR3 length: 17 residues. CDR1 is SGHRS, CDR2 YFSETQ, per germline. Trimming removed 0 bases from V and 2 bases from J; junction bases left unmatched: 7. DNA of the CDR3: TGCGCCAGCAGCTTGGTCCAGAGACAGGGGACCTACAATGAGCAGTTCTTC. This translates into CASSLVQRQGTYNEQFF.

The chain carries TRBV28 and TRBJ2-1; 7 positions agree with TRBD2. Per the germline V gene, CDR1 is MDHEN and CDR2 is SYDVKM. V trimming: 6 bases; J trimming: 5 bases; junction bases outside the gene matches: 7. This CDR3 has 14 amino acids. The CDR3 loop reads CASRPGTNNNEQFF. The CDR3 DNA sequence: TGTGCCAGCAGACCCGGGACTAACAACAATGAGCAGTTCTTC. The full variable domain, with the rest looked up from reference TRBV28 and TRBJ2-1, is DVKVTQSSRYLVKRTGEKVFLECVQDMDHENMFWYRQDPGLGLRLIYFSYDVKMKEKGDIPEGYSVSREKKERFSLILESASTNQTSMYLCASRPGTNNNEQFFGPGTRLTVL.

This clonotype came up a few times. The CDR3 carries no conserved terminal phenylalanine or tryptophan, so it likely arises from a read error. It is unclear where the CDR3 begins or ends on the DNA, so no DNA is shown, and the CDR3 is as TCRdb lists it. V gene TRBV7-9 combines with J gene TRBJ2-3; the DNA was not compared with TRBD2, the D call given in the table. The germline gives CDR1 SEHNR, CDR2 FQNEAQ (reference sequence). The CDR3 comprises 14 residues, both ends counted. The CDR3 region is CASSSRGVAGVVYV.

This clonotype has only a few counts. The chain recombines TRBV27 with TRBJ2-3; D is uncertain. CDR1 and CDR2 (germline): MNHEY, SMNVEV (reference sequence). Trimming pared 4 bases from V and 3 bases from J, leaving 11 bases between. The CDR3 runs 14 residues. CDR3 bases: TGTGCCAGCAGTTGGACCGATGGGACAGATACGCAGTATTTT. This translates into CASSWTDGTDTQYF.

The V and J genes are TRBV12-3 or TRBV12-4 and TRBJ1-5; 8 nucleotides align to TRBD1. Trimming cost V 5 bases and J 6 bases; bases outside gene matches: 6. The CDR3 covers 14 residues. DNA of the CDR3: TGTGCCAGCAGTAGACAGGGGTGGTGTCAGCCCCAGCATTTT. This encodes CASSRQGWCQPQHF.

J is TRBJ2-6 and V is TRBV7-9; maybe TRBD1 (7 bases). The CDR3 consists of 20 residues. Trimming removed 5 bases at V and 0 bases at J, with 23 bases between. Germline V gives CDR1 SEHNR, CDR2 FQNEAQ (reference sequence). The CDR3 spells CASSPPLAGGGLSGANVLTF. The CDR3 DNA follows: TGTGCCAGCAGCCCACCTTTAGCAGGGGGAGGTCTCTCTGGGGCCAACGTCCTGACTTTC.

V usage is TRBV3-1 and J usage is TRBJ2-7; no clear D gene. This CDR3 has 12 amino acids. V was trimmed by 1 base and J by 9 bases, leaving 10 bases between them. Looked up from germline, CDR1 is LGHDT and CDR2 is YNNKEL (reference sequence). CDR3: CASSQAEWLQYF. The CDR3 DNA follows: TGTGCCAGCAGCCAAGCCGAGTGGCTGCAGTACTTC.

In its sample, this clonotype was seen a few times. The chain has TRBV20-1 and TRBJ2-7; TRBD1 matches at 10 bases. The V segment lost 5 bases and the J segment 4 bases; nucleotides outside the gene matches: 8. The germline V gene has CDR1 DFQATT and CDR2 SNEGSKA (reference sequence). There are 14 residues in the CDR3. CDR3 loop: CSAPTRTGGYEQYF. In DNA, the CDR3 is TGCAGTGCTCCGACCCGGACAGGGGGGTACGAGCAGTACTTC.

This clonotype was observed a few times. This CDR3 is CASSEFSDFPSGANVLTF. For the CDR3, the DNA is TGTGCCAGCAGTGAATTTTCAGACTTCCCCTCTGGGGCCAACGTCCTGACTTTC. The chain recombines TRBV2 with TRBJ2-6; the D is unclear. This CDR3 is 18 amino acids long. Germline V lookup: CDR1 SNHLY, CDR2 FYNNEI. The V end was cut by 2 bases, the J end by 0 bases, with 14 bases between.

This clonotype was detected only a few times. The rearrangement uses TRBV5-1 and TRBJ2-1, with 7 bases lining up with TRBD2. CDR1 SGHRS and CDR2 YFSETQ come from the germline V gene. J was trimmed by 5 bases and V by 0 bases; bases with no gene match: 11. The CDR3 loop spans 17 amino acids. CDR3 nucleotides: TGCGCCAGCAGCTTGGGCTCGTCTAGCGGATTAAACAATGAGCAGTTCTTC. Its protein is CASSLGSSSGLNNEQFF. Drawing the rest from reference TRBV5-1 and TRBJ2-1, the complete variable domain is KAGVTQTPRYLIKTRGQQVTLSCSPISGHRSVSWYQQTPGQGLQFLFEYFSETQRNKGNFPGRFSGRQFSNSRSEMNVSTLELGDSALYLCASSLGSSSGLNNEQFFGPGTRLTVL.

This clonotype showed up just a few times. The V and J genes are TRBV20-1 and TRBJ2-2; D tentatively fits TRBD1 or TRBD2 (5 bases each). The CDR3 sequence is 14 residues long. Germline V lookup: CDR1 DFQATT, CDR2 SNEGSKA (reference sequence). Trimming took 5 bases from V and 6 from J, leaving 16 bases between them. CDR3 nucleotide sequence: TGCAGTGCTCAGCACAGGCTCGGGGCCGGGGAGCTGTTTTTT. This sequence encodes CSAQHRLGAGELFF.

In this sample, this clonotype turned up a few times. The V call is TRBV5-1, the J call TRBJ1-1, with D unclear. CDR1 and CDR2 (germline): SGHRS, YFSETQ. This CDR3 is 13 amino acids long. V was trimmed by 5 bases and J by 6 bases, leaving 14 bases between them. The CDR3 coding sequence is TGCGCCAGCAGACCCACGGGGTTACCTGAAGCTTTCTTT. This encodes CASRPTGLPEAFF.